The rows below give T cell receptor beta chains drawn from one sample of a study of T cells expressing NK-cell markers. TCRdb reprocessed the 5' RACE reads, keeping one entry per CDR3 protein, no DNA. The table lists approximately 420,000 distinct CDR3 sequences, with roughly 10% in the top ten. Sequenced input: blood T cells: a sorted CD56 or NKG2C T cell subset, CD4+ or CD8+ T cells, or bulk PBMC T cells (not recorded which). These receptors originate from a woman aged 45 to 65 in good health. CDR3s include the opening cysteine and the closing phenylalanine or tryptophan.

j_call v_call cdr3_aa
TRBJ2-5 TRBV5-1 CASRTLTSGYQETQYF
TRBJ1-1 TRBV20-1 CSAIYPRATEAFF
TRBJ2-4 TRBV3-1 CASSQGSSKNIQYF
TRBJ1-1 TRBV19 CASSKTAAGGTEAFF
TRBJ2-1 TRBV29-1 CSAWRWSNEQFF
TRBJ2-1 TRBV7-9 CASSPRLGKNLNNEQFF
TRBJ2-1 TRBV7-2 CASSLPLPGTGAHEQFF
TRBJ2-7 TRBV12-3/TRBV12-4 CASTSRSPYEQYF
TRBJ2-1 TRBV10-2 CASSEMTGMAGGRNEQFF
TRBJ1-2 TRBV5-1 CASSNRDTNYGYTF
TRBJ1-2 TRBV5-1 CASSFRGQANYGYTF
TRBJ1-2 TRBV7-6 CASSLEPWGSGGYTF
TRBJ2-2 TRBV6-4 CASSLLAGPNTGELFF
TRBJ2-6 TRBV21-1 CASSKALHYRGTFSGANVLTF
TRBJ1-5 TRBV20-1 CSASKGQGGNQPQHF
TRBJ2-1 TRBV20-1 CSARDPKAGGDNEQFF
TRBJ2-1 TRBV24-1 CATSDPIRTGASNYNEQFF